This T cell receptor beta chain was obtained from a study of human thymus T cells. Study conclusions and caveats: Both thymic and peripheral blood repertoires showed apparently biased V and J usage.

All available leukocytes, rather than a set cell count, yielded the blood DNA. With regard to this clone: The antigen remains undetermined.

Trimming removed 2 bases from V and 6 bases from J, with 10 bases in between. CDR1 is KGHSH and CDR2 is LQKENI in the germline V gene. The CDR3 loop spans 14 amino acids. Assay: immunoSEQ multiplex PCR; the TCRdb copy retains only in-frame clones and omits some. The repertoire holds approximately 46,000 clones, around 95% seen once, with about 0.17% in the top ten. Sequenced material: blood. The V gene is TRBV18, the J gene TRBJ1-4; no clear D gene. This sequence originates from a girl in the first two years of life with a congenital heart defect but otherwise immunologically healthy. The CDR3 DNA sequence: TGTGCCAGCTCACCAGGCAGGATGTATGAAAAACTGTTTTTT. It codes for CASSPGRMYEKLFF.